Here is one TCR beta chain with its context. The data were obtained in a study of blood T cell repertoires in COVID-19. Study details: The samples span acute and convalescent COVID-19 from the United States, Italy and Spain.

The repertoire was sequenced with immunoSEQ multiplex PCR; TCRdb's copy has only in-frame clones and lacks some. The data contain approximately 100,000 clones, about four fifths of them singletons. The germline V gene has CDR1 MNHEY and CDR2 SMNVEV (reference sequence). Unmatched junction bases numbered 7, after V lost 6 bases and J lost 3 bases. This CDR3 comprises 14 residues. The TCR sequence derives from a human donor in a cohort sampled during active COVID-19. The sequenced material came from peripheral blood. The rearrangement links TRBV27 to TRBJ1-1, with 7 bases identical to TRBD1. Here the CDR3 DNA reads TGTGCCAGCAGCATGACAGGGCCCCACACTGAAGCTTTCTTT. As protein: CASSMTGPHTEAFF.